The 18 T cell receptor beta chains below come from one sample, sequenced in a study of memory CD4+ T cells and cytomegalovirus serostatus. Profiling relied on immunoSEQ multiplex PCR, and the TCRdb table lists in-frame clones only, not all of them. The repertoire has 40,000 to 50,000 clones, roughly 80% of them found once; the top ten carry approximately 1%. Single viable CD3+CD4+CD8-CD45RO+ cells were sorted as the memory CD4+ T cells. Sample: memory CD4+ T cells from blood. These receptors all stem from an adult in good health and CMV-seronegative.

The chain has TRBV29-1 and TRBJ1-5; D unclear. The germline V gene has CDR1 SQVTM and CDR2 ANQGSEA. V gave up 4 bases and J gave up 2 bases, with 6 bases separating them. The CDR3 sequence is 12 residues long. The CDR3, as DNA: TGCAGCGTTGGCCAGGGCAATCAGCCCCAGCATTTT. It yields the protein CSVGQGNQPQHF.

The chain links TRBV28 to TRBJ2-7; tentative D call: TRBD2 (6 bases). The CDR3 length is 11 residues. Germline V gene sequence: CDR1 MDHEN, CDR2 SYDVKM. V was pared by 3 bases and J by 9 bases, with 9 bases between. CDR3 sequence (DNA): TGTGCCAGCAGTTTTACCGGGGGGCAGTACTTC. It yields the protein CASSFTGGQYF.

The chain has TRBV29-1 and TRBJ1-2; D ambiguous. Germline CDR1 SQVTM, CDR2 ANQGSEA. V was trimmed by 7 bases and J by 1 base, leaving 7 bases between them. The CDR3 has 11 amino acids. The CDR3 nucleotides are TGCAGCGCAAACCTTAACTATGGCTACACCTTC. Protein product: CSANLNYGYTF. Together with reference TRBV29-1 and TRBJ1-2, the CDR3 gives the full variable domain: SAVISQKPSRDICQRGTSLTIQCQVDSQVTMMFWYRQQPGQSLTLIATANQGSEATYESGFVIDKFPISRPNLTFSTLTVSNMSPEDSSIYLCSANLNYGYTFGSGTRLTVV.

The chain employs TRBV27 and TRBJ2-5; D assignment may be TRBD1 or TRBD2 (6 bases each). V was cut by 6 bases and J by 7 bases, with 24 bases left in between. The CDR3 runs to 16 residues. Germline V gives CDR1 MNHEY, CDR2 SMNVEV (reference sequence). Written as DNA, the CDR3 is TGTGCCAGCAGACGTCTTAGGGGGGCCGGTCGCGGGACCCAGTACTTC. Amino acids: CASRRLRGAGRGTQYF.

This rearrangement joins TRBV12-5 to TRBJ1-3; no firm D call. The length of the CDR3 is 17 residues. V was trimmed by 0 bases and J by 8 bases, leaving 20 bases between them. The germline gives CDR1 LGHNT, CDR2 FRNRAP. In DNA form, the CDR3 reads TGTGCTAGTGGTTTGGTACGTGAGGAGGACGTCCAAGACACCATATATTTT. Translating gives CASGLVREEDVQDTIYF. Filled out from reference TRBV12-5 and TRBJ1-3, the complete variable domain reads DARVTQTPRHKVTEMGQEVTMRCQPILGHNTVFWYRQTMMQGLELLAYFRNRAPLDDSGMPKDRFSAEMPDATLATLKIQPSEPRDSAVYFCASGLVREEDVQDTIYFGEGSWLTVV.

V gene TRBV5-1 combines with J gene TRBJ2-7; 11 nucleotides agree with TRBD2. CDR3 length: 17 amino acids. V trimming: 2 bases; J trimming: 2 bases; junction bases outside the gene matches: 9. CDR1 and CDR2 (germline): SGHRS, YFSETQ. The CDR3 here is CASSFGASGGHAYEQYF. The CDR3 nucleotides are TGCGCCAGCAGCTTCGGGGCTAGCGGGGGGCACGCCTACGAGCAGTACTTC.

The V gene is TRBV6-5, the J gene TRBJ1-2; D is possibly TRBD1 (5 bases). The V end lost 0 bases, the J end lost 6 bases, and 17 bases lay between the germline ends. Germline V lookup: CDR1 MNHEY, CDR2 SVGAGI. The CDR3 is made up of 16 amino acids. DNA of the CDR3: TGTGCCAGCAGTTACTCCGGGGGGAGATCTCTGAATGGCTACACCTTC. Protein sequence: CASSYSGGRSLNGYTF.

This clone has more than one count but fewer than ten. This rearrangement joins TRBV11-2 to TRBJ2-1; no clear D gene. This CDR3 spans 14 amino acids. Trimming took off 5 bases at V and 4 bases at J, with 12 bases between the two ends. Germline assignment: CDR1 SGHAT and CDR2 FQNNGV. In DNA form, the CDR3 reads TGTGCCAGCAGCGCCTACGGACGGTACAATGAGCAGTTCTTC. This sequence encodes CASSAYGRYNEQFF. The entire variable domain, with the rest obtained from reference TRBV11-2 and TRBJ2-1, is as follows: EAGVAQSPRYKIIEKRQSVAFWCNPISGHATLYWYQQILGQGPKLLIQFQNNGVVDDSQLPKDRFSAERLKGVDSTLKIQPAKLEDSAVYLCASSAYGRYNEQFFGPGTRLTVL.

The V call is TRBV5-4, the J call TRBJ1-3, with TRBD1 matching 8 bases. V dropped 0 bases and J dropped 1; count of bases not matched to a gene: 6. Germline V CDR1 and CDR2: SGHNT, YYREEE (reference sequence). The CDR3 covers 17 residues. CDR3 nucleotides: TGTGCCAGCAGCTTGGCCGGGACAGGCGGATCTGGAAACACCATATATTTT. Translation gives CASSLAGTGGSGNTIYF.

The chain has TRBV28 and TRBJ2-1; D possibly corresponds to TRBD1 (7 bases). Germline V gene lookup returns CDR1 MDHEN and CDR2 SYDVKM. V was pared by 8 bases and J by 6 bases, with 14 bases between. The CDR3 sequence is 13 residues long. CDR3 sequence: CASGRQGGNEQFF. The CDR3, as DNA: TGTGCCAGCGGACGACAGGGAGGCAATGAGCAGTTCTTC. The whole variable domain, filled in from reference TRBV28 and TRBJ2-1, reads DVKVTQSSRYLVKRTGEKVFLECVQDMDHENMFWYRQDPGLGLRLIYFSYDVKMKEKGDIPEGYSVSREKKERFSLILESASTNQTSMYLCASGRQGGNEQFFGPGTRLTVL.

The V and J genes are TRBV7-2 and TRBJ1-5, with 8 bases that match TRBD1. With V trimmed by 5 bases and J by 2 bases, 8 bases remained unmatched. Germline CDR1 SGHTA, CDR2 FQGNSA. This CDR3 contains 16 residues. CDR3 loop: CASSPRTGTGNQPQHF. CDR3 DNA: TGTGCCAGCAGCCCCCGGACAGGGACGGGCAATCAGCCCCAGCATTTT.

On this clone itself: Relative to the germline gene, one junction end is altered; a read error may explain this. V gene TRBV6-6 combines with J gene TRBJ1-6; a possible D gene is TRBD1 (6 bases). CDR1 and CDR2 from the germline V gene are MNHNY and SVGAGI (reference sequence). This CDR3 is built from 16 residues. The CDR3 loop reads CASSYSGGFGGSLLHF. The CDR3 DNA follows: TGTGCCAGCAGTTACTCGGGGGGGTTCGGGGGCTCACTCCTCCACTTT.

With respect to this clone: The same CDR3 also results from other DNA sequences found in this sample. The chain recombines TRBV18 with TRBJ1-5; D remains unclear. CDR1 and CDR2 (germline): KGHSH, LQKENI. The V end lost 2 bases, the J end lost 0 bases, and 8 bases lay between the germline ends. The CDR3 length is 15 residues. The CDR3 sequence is CASSPREGSNQPQHF. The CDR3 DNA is TGTGCCAGCTCACCAAGGGAAGGTAGCAATCAGCCCCAGCATTTT.

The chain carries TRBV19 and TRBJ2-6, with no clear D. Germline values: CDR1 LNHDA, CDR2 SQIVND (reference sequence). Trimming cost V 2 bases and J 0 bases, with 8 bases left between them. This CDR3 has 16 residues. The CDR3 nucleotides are TGTGCCAGTAGTATATCCGCTCCCTCTGGGGCCAACGTCCTGACTTTC. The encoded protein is CASSISAPSGANVLTF.

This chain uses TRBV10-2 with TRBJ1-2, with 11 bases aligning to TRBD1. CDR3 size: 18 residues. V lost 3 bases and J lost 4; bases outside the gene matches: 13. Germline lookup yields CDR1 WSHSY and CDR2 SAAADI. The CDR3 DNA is TGCGCCAGCAGTGATCTTCCCGGGACAGGGGGTTGGAGCTATGGCTACACCTTC. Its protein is CASSDLPGTGGWSYGYTF.

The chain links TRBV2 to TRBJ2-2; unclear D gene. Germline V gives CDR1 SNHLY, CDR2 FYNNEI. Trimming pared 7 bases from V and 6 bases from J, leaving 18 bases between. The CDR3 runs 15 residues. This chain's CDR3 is CASTRQALTAGELFF. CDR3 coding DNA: TGTGCCAGCACACGGCAGGCCCTTACGGCCGGGGAGCTGTTTTTT. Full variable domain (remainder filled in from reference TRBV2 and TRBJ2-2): EPEVTQTPSHQVTQMGQEVILRCVPISNHLYFYWYRQILGQKVEFLVSFYNNEISEKSEIFDDQFSVERPDGSNFTLKIRSTKLEDSAMYFCASTRQALTAGELFFGEGSRLTVL.

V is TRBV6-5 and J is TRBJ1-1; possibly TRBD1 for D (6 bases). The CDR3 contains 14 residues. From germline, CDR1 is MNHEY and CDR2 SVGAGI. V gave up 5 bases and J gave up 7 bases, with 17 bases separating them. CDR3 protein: CASSATGKRREAFF. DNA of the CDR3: TGTGCCAGCAGTGCTACAGGGAAACGCCGTGAAGCTTTCTTT.

Written as DNA, the CDR3 is TGTGCCAGCAGCTTAGTTGGGGGGAGCACTGAAGCTTTCTTT. This encodes CASSLVGGSTEAFF. This rearrangement joins TRBV7-2 to TRBJ1-1; perhaps TRBD1 as D (5 bases). The V gene's germline CDR1 is SGHTA and CDR2 FQGNSA. This CDR3 has 14 amino acids. The germline V and J ends were trimmed by 1 base and 4 bases, with 10 bases remaining between them.